The 25 T cell receptor beta chains below were found in one sample sequenced in a study of cytomegalovirus exposure and HLA in healthy donors. PCR was performed using 60 Vbeta and 13 Jbeta primers. The repertoire was sequenced with immunoSEQ multiplex PCR; TCRdb's copy has only in-frame clones and lacks some. The sample records 100,000 to 150,000 clones, around 71% being singletons. Sequenced material: PBMCs. These receptor sequences come from a woman aged 55-69 years in good health and CMV-seropositive.

The chain uses TRBV11-2 and TRBJ1-2, with TRBD1 identical over 7 bases. The V gene end was trimmed by 3 bases and the J gene end by 6 bases; junction bases not matched to a gene: 10. Germline V gene lookup returns CDR1 SGHAT and CDR2 FQNNGV. The CDR3 is 15 amino acids. DNA of the CDR3: TGTGCCAGCAGCTTGGGGCAGGGGGTGAGGGATGGCTACACCTTC. Its translation is CASSLGQGVRDGYTF.

This chain joins TRBV29-1 and TRBJ1-1, with TRBD1 matching over 11 bases. The CDR3 contains 13 residues. Unmatched junction bases numbered 5, after V lost 7 bases and J lost 4 bases. Germline V gene data show CDR1 as SQVTM and CDR2 as ANQGSEA. CDR3 sequence reads: CSGTGGATTEAFF. The CDR3 bases are TGCAGCGGGACAGGGGGCGCTACCACTGAAGCTTTCTTT.

This clone was detected only a few times. The chain combines TRBV7-9 with TRBJ2-2; 7 bases align to TRBD2. CDR1 is SEHNR and CDR2 is FQNEAQ in the germline V gene (reference sequence). This CDR3 spans 18 amino acids. After removal of 5 bases from V and 0 bases from J, the junction contained 12 bases not matched to a gene. The chain's CDR3 is CASSPLPSGDPNTGELFF. CDR3 nucleotides: TGTGCCAGCAGCCCCCTACCTAGCGGTGATCCGAACACCGGGGAGCTGTTTTTT.

V usage is TRBV9 and J usage is TRBJ2-1; 7 bases match TRBD1. This CDR3 is built from 14 residues. Germline assignment: CDR1 SGDLS and CDR2 YYNGEE. With V trimmed by 4 bases and J by 0 bases, 1 base remained unmatched. CDR3 sequence reads: CASSPGGSYNEQFF. CDR3 nucleotide sequence: TGTGCCAGCAGCCCAGGGGGCTCCTACAATGAGCAGTTCTTC.

There are a few counts of this clone. The rearrangement uses TRBV18 and TRBJ1-5; TRBD1 matches at 7 bases. The CDR3 contains 15 residues. V shed 3 bases and J 0 bases; nucleotides not matched to a gene: 2. In germline, CDR1 is KGHSH, CDR2 LQKENI. CDR3 sequence reads: CASSPGTVSNQPQHF. DNA of the CDR3: TGTGCCAGCTCACCTGGGACAGTTAGCAATCAGCCCCAGCATTTT.

This clone was picked up one time. The CDR3 is CASSFLGASAKNIQYF. The DNA of the CDR3 is TGTGCCAGCAGCTTCTTGGGGGCGAGCGCCAAAAACATTCAGTACTTC. The rearrangement uses TRBV5-5 and TRBJ2-4, with D perhaps TRBD1 (6 bases). This CDR3 comprises 16 residues. Germline CDR1 is SGHKS and CDR2 is YYEKEE (reference sequence). V was cut by 2 bases and J by 1 base, with 13 bases left in between.

This clone turned up a few times. The chain carries TRBV6-4 and TRBJ2-1; possible D gene TRBD1, 5 bases. Germline V gives CDR1 MRHNA, CDR2 SNTAGT. Trimming removed 4 bases from V and 2 bases from J, with 12 bases in between. There are 15 residues in the CDR3. In DNA form, the CDR3 reads TGTGCCAGCAGTGCGGAGCAGGGTCCCTACAATGAGCAGTTCTTC. Its translation: CASSAEQGPYNEQFF.

The chain couples TRBV29-1 to TRBJ1-1; TRBD1 is a possible D gene (5 bases). Germline V gene data show CDR1 as SQVTM and CDR2 as ANQGSEA. The CDR3 spans 13 residues. Trimming removed 3 bases from V and 1 base from J, with 9 bases in between. In DNA, the CDR3 is TGCAGCGTTGACAGGGCAGGGAACACTGAAGCTTTCTTT. Protein: CSVDRAGNTEAFF.

In nucleotides, the CDR3 is TGCGCCAGCAGCTTGGCCTACGCGGGTAACACCGGGGAGCTGTTTTTT. Translated, it gives CASSLAYAGNTGELFF. V usage is TRBV5-1 and J usage is TRBJ2-2; tentatively, D is TRBD2 (5 bases). This CDR3 comprises 16 residues. Trimming left V 0 bases short and J 2 bases short, with 11 bases between. Germline lookup yields CDR1 SGHRS and CDR2 YFSETQ.

V is TRBV6-5 and J is TRBJ1-2; possibly TRBD1 for D (6 bases). Germline V gene data show CDR1 as MNHEY and CDR2 as SVGAGI. The CDR3 is 12 amino acids. Trimming cost V 7 bases and J 7 bases, with 13 bases left between them. CDR3 region: CASTARGFGYTF. The CDR3, as DNA: TGTGCCAGCACCGCTAGGGGGTTTGGCTACACCTTC.

The rearrangement joins TRBV9 to TRBJ1-1; the D gene is possibly TRBD1 (6 bases). V was pared by 4 bases and J by 4 bases, with 17 bases between. This CDR3 comprises 15 residues. CDR1 is SGDLS and CDR2 is YYNGEE in the germline V gene. CDR3 in amino acids: CASSPEGRGGTEAFF. In nucleotides, the CDR3 is TGTGCCAGCAGCCCCGAAGGGAGGGGGGGCACTGAAGCTTTCTTT.

The chain combines TRBV9 with TRBJ1-2, with 8 bases identical to TRBD1. The V gene end was trimmed by 0 bases and the J gene end by 4 bases; junction bases not matched to a gene: 8. CDR1 SGDLS and CDR2 YYNGEE come from the germline V gene. The length of the CDR3 is 16 residues. Written as DNA, the CDR3 is TGTGCCAGCAGCGTAGGTACAGGGGGGACGGTCTATGGCTACACCTTC. Its translation is CASSVGTGGTVYGYTF.

V is TRBV5-4 and J is TRBJ2-5; TRBD2 agrees at 12 bases. V lost 0 bases and J lost 11; bases outside the gene matches: 11. Germline V gives CDR1 SGHNT, CDR2 YYREEE (reference sequence). This CDR3 is built from 16 residues. This chain's CDR3 is CASSLAASSGGAGQYF. CDR3 coding DNA: TGTGCCAGCAGCTTGGCCGCCTCTAGCGGGGGGGCGGGGCAGTACTTC.

The CDR3 coding sequence is TGTGCCAGCAGCTTAGGGGAGTACTCTGGGGCCAACGTCCTGACTTTC. Amino acids: CASSLGEYSGANVLTF. This sequence joins TRBV11-2 and TRBJ2-6; TRBD2 might be the D (5 bases). The CDR3 runs 16 residues. V was shortened by 1 base and J by 0 bases, with 7 bases between the two germline ends. Germline loops: CDR1 SGHAT, CDR2 FQNNGV.

The chain recombines TRBV7-9 with TRBJ1-6; possible D gene TRBD1, 6 bases. This CDR3 region has 15 residues. V lost 5 bases, J lost 7 bases, and 15 bases lay in between. Germline CDR1 and CDR2: SEHNR and FQNEAQ (reference sequence). The CDR3 DNA reads TGTGCCAGCAGCCCCCGGGGGGCTTGGAATTCACCCCTCCACTTT. Protein sequence: CASSPRGAWNSPLHF. The variable domain in full, completed from reference TRBV7-9 and TRBJ1-6, reads DTGVSQNPRHKITKRGQNVTFRCDPISEHNRLYWYRQTLGQGPEFLTYFQNEAQLEKSRLLSDRFSAERPKGSFSTLEIQRTEQGDSAMYLCASSPRGAWNSPLHFGNGTRLTVT.

The CDR3 DNA reads TGTGCCAGCAGCCTAACAGGGCGGGGGAATGAAAAACTGTTTTTT. Protein: CASSLTGRGNEKLFF. The chain links TRBV5-4 to TRBJ1-4; the D gene is possibly TRBD1 (6 bases). This CDR3 region has 15 residues. V lost 4 bases and J lost 5, with 15 bases in between. Per the germline V gene, CDR1 is SGHNT and CDR2 is YYREEE (reference sequence).

This clone was found a few times. The V gene is TRBV27, the J gene TRBJ1-1, with D perhaps TRBD1 (6 bases). V shed 5 bases and J shed 0 bases, with 13 bases lying between them. Per germline, CDR1 MNHEY and CDR2 SMNVEV (reference sequence). This CDR3 is built from 15 residues. CDR3 sequence: CASSGGSAMNTEAFF. The CDR3 bases are TGTGCCAGCAGTGGGGGCAGCGCTATGAACACTGAAGCTTTCTTT.

V usage is TRBV5-1 and J usage is TRBJ1-2; unclear D gene. The germline V and J ends were trimmed by 1 base and 7 bases, with 14 bases remaining between them. Germline CDR1 reads SGHRS; CDR2 reads YFSETQ. The length of the CDR3 is 14 residues. DNA for the CDR3: TGCGCCAGCAGCTTGCCCGGACTGGTTAGTGGCTACACCTTC. Residues: CASSLPGLVSGYTF.

This chain connects TRBV29-1 to TRBJ1-2; D perhaps matches TRBD1 (6 bases). The CDR3 has 14 amino acids. The V gene's germline CDR1 is SQVTM and CDR2 ANQGSEA. V was clipped by 1 base and J by 7 bases, with 16 bases between them. This CDR3 is CSVEVSGQWSGYTF. In nucleotides, the CDR3 is TGCAGCGTTGAAGTGTCAGGACAGTGGTCTGGCTACACCTTC.

The chain has TRBV7-6 and TRBJ1-4, with a tentative D call TRBD1 (6 bases). Germline CDR1 and CDR2: SGHVS and FNYEAQ. CDR3 length equals 15 residues. V was shortened by 4 bases and J by 8 bases, with 17 bases between the two germline ends. The CDR3 here is CASSSSQGSGEKLFF. The DNA of the CDR3 is TGTGCCAGCAGCTCATCCCAGGGGTCTGGGGAAAAACTGTTTTTT. The whole variable domain, remainder taken from reference TRBV7-6 and TRBJ1-4, is GAGVSQSPRYKVTKRGQDVALRCDPISGHVSLYWYRQALGQGPEFLTYFNYEAQQDKSGLPNDRFSAERPEGSISTLTIQRTEQRDSAMYRCASSSSQGSGEKLFFGSGTQLSVL.

This chain links TRBV6-5 with TRBJ1-5, with a possible D match to TRBD1 (5 bases). CDR1 and CDR2 (germline): MNHEY, SVGAGI. Between the trimmed V and J ends, which lost 5 bases and 0 bases, there was a span of 11 bases. The CDR3 has 15 residues. The CDR3 sequence is CASSAQGYSNQPQHF. The CDR3 nucleotides read TGTGCCAGCAGTGCCCAGGGATATAGCAATCAGCCCCAGCATTTT.

This chain uses TRBV7-9 with TRBJ1-2; the D gene is possibly TRBD1 (6 bases). Germline V gene lookup returns CDR1 SEHNR and CDR2 FQNEAQ (reference sequence). The CDR3 totals 13 residues. Trimming shortened V by 5 bases and J by 4 bases, and 11 bases separated the two germline ends. CDR3: CASSLGQSYGYTF. CDR3 bases: TGTGCCAGCAGCCTCGGACAGAGCTATGGCTACACCTTC.

This chain uses TRBV6-6 with TRBJ2-7, with 8 bases matching TRBD1. The CDR3 is 12 amino acids. Germline lookup yields CDR1 MNHNY and CDR2 SVGAGI (reference sequence). V gave up 2 bases and J gave up 11 bases; unmatched junction bases: 5. CDR3 sequence reads: CASSYGQGIEYF. The CDR3 DNA sequence: TGTGCCAGCAGTTACGGACAGGGCATCGAGTACTTC.

The genes are TRBV28 and TRBJ1-2; D might be TRBD1 (5 bases). The CDR3 sequence is 14 residues long. Germline V gives CDR1 MDHEN, CDR2 SYDVKM. V lost 2 bases and J lost 4, with 11 bases in between. This CDR3 is CASSLRGGTYGYTF. The CDR3 bases are TGTGCCAGCAGTTTAAGGGGAGGGACCTATGGCTACACCTTC.

This clone has only a few counts. The gene calls are TRBV18 and TRBJ2-7; the D is unclear. The CDR3 loop spans 17 amino acids. CDR1 KGHSH and CDR2 LQKENI come from the germline V gene. V was clipped by 3 bases and J by 5 bases, with 23 bases between them. For the CDR3, the DNA is TGTGCCAGCTCACCGGCCATTCTTGGGCAGACAACCCACGAGCAGTACTTC. Encoded protein: CASSPAILGQTTHEQYF.